This T cell receptor (beta chain) was retrieved from a study of identical twins. TCRdb fed the 5' RACE reads into MiXCR, producing one record per CDR3 protein. Among around 1.7 million distinct CDR3 sequences listed, under 35% were seen once. The CDR3 covers 17 residues. J lost 5 bases, V lost 4 bases, and 15 bases had no gene match. Germline V gene lookup returns CDR1 ENHRY and CDR2 SYGVKD. The source of this sequence is a newborn girl in good health. This chain joins TRBV10-3 and TRBJ2-7; 9 bases fit TRBD2. Sample: cord blood. The CDR3 region has the DNA TGTGCCATCAGTGCATCTCAGATAAGGGCGGGAGGGAACGAGCAGTACTTC. This translates into CAISASQIRAGGNEQYF.